These T cell receptor beta chains were read from a single sample in a study of blood T cells in healthy people across ages. One entry per CDR3 protein results from TCRdb running MiXCR on the 5' RACE reads. Among roughly 680,000 distinct CDR3 sequences listed, approximately 52% were seen once. Specimen: blood. Receptors originate from a woman at least 80 years old in good health. CDR3s include the opening cysteine and the closing phenylalanine or tryptophan. Each record gives: D gene, J gene, V gene, clone size, CDR3 DNA, CDR3 protein. D genes are given only for firm matches. Rows may omit the clone size; those that give it use once, few, many or a size class.

TRBD2 | TRBJ2-3 | TRBV7-2 | many | TGTGCCAGCAGCTTAGGACTAGCGGGGTCCGCAGATACGCAGTATTTT | CASSLGLAGSADTQYF
TRBD2 | TRBJ2-1 | TRBV20-1 | NA | TGCAGTCGGGAGGGGGGCCTCAATGAGCAGTTCTTC | CSREGGLNEQFF
TRBD2 | TRBJ2-7 | TRBV5-1 | few | TGCGCCAGTACCCGCGGGAGGCCCTCCTACAATGAGCAGTACTTC | CASTRGRPSYNEQYF
TRBD2 | TRBJ2-1 | TRBV29-1 | many | TGCAGCGTTGAAGGTAGCGGGAGGACCTACAATGAGCAGTTCTTC | CSVEGSGRTYNEQFF
NA | TRBJ2-1 | TRBV30 | NA | TGTGCCTGGAGTGTAAAAGGCTTCAATGAGCAGTTCTTC | CAWSVKGFNEQFF
NA | TRBJ2-1 | TRBV12-3/TRBV12-4 | many | TGTGCCAGCAGAAGTTCCCCCCACAATGAGCAGTTCTTC | CASRSSPHNEQFF
TRBD2 | TRBJ2-5 | TRBV29-1 | NA | TGCAGCGTAGAGACTAGCGCCCAAGAGACCCAGTACTTC | CSVETSAQETQYF
TRBD1 | TRBJ2-2 | TRBV11-1 | NA | TGTGCCAGCAGCCCACAGGGGACATTGGGCGACGGGGAGCTGTTTTTT | CASSPQGTLGDGELFF
NA | TRBJ1-2 | TRBV7-3 | many | TGTGCCAGCAGCCAAACTCATAGGAACGATGGCTACACCTTC | CASSQTHRNDGYTF
NA | TRBJ1-5 | TRBV12-3/TRBV12-4 | NA | TGTGCCAGCAGTTTAACAGGGATCAATCAGCCCCAGCATTTT | CASSLTGINQPQHF
TRBD2 | TRBJ2-7 | TRBV7-9 | few | TGTGCCAGCGGGTCTAGCGGGGTGGATGAGCAGTACTTC | CASGSSGVDEQYF
NA | TRBJ2-4 | TRBV20-1 | many | TGCAGTGCTCGTCTAGCGTTCGGCAAAAACATTCAGTACTTC | CSARLAFGKNIQYF
NA | TRBJ2-2 | TRBV3-1 | few | TGTGCCAGCAGCCAACCATATACGAACACCGGGGAGCTGTTTTTT | CASSQPYTNTGELFF
TRBD1 | TRBJ1-4 | TRBV3-1 | NA | TGTGCCAGCAGCCAAGGAGTGGGACAGGGTGGTGAAAAACTGTTTTTT | CASSQGVGQGGEKLFF
TRBD1 | TRBJ1-1 | TRBV11-2 | NA | TGTGCCAGCAGCCAGACCCCACAGGGGGCCCTGAACACTGAAGCTTTCTTT | CASSQTPQGALNTEAFF
NA | TRBJ1-1 | TRBV3-1 | few | TGTGCCAGCAGCCCCGGACAGCCTAGCACTGAAGCTTTCTTT | CASSPGQPSTEAFF
NA | TRBJ2-1 | TRBV2 | NA | TGTGCCAGCAGACTGACGGATTTGAGGGGTGAGCAGTTCTTC | CASRLTDLRGEQFF
NA | TRBJ2-1 | TRBV2 | many | TGTGCCAGCAGTGAATACGATTTAGAATACAATGAGCAGTTCTTC | CASSEYDLEYNEQFF
TRBD2 | TRBJ2-7 | TRBV27 | many | TGTGCCAGCAGTACCGGGACTAGCGGGAGCCACGCCTACGAGCAGTACTTC | CASSTGTSGSHAYEQYF
TRBD2 | TRBJ2-1 | TRBV11-2 | many | TGTGCCAGCAGCTTAGATCTAGCGGGGGGGTGGAATGAGCAGTTCTTC | CASSLDLAGGWNEQFF
TRBD1 | TRBJ1-2 | TRBV3-1 | many | TGTGCCAGCAGCCTACAGGGGGCCGGTGGCTACACCTTC | CASSLQGAGGYTF
NA | TRBJ2-7 | TRBV7-2 | NA | TGTGCCAGCCTCCCCGGACGGAACCCCTCCTACGAGCAGTACTTC | CASLPGRNPSYEQYF
NA | TRBJ2-1 | TRBV3-1 | NA | TGTGCCAGCAGCCAAACCCCAGGGGCCTACAATGAGCAGTTCTTC | CASSQTPGAYNEQFF
NA | TRBJ2-3 | TRBV13 | NA | TGTGCCAGCAGCTCAGGGCGGGTAACGCAGTATTTT | CASSSGRVTQYF
NA | TRBJ1-2 | TRBV20-1 | NA | TGCAGTGCCACCCATGGGACGGACTATGGCTACACCTTC | CSATHGTDYGYTF
TRBD2 | TRBJ2-1 | TRBV6-5 | NA | TGTACCAGCAGTTACCGAGGACTAGCGGGGAATGAGCAGTTCTTC | CTSSYRGLAGNEQFF
NA | TRBJ1-5 | TRBV6-5 | NA | TGTGCCAGCAGCGGACACCCATCGGGTCAGCCCCAGCATTTT | CASSGHPSGQPQHF
NA | TRBJ2-1 | TRBV4-1 | NA | TGCGCCAGCAGCCGACCTCCCGGGGAGCAGTTCTTC | CASSRPPGEQFF
TRBD2 | TRBJ2-5 | TRBV29-1 | NA | TGCATAGTCCGGGAGGGGGAGACCCAGTACTTC | CIVREGETQYF
NA | TRBJ2-6 | TRBV5-1 | NA | TGCGCCAGCAGCTTGTCCTGGACCGCCTCTCTCTCTGGGGCCAACGTCCTGACTTTC | CASSLSWTASLSGANVLTF